This TCR beta chain comes out of a study of shared clonotypes between healthy human individuals. Study as a whole: Each donor's CD8 memory used one plate, CD8 naive two, each CD4 subset three.

Germline V gives CDR1 SGHDN, CDR2 FVKESK. The length of the CDR3 is 12 residues. With 5 bases removed from V and 6 bases from J, the gap between germline ends came to 11 bases. This clone has a single count. Profiling relied on immunoSEQ multiplex PCR, and the TCRdb table lists in-frame clones only, not all of them. The sample carries roughly 1.5 million clones, 95% to 99% recorded once. The sample consisted of naive CD4+ T cells sorted from blood. As for subset: CD45RA+ positively selected. The chain recombines TRBV14 with TRBJ2-7, with D tentatively TRBD1 (5 bases). This TCR was sampled from a man aged 30 to 39 in good health. The CDR3 DNA follows: TGTGCCAGCAGCGTCCAGGGTACCGAGCAGTACTTC. Protein: CASSVQGTEQYF. The entire variable domain, with the rest obtained from reference TRBV14 and TRBJ2-7, is as follows: EAGVTQFPSHSVIEKGQTVTLRCDPISGHDNLYWYRRVMGKEIKFLLHFVKESKQDESGMPNNRFLAERTGGTYSTLKVQPAELEDSGVYFCASSVQGTEQYFGPGTRLTVT.